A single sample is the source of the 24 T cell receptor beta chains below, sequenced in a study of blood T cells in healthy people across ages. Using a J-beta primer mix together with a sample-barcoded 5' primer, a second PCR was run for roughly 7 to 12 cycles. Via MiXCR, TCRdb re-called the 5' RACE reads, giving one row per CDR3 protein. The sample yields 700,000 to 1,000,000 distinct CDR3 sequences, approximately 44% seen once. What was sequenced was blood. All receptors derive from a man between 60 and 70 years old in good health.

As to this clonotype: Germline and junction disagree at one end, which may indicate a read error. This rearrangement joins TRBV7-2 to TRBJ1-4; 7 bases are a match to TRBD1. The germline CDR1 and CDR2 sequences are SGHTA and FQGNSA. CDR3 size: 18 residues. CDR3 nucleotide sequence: TGTGCCCGCAGTCCCGGGACAGTCGATGTGTCCGGAAGGGAAAAACTGTTTTTT. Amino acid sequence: CARSPGTVDVSGREKLFF.

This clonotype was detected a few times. The chain's CDR3 is CASSRLGTGGGSYEQYF. The CDR3 DNA follows: TGTGCCAGCAGCCGCCTAGGGACAGGGGGCGGGTCCTACGAGCAGTACTTC. V is TRBV6-1 and J is TRBJ2-7, with 12 bases that match TRBD1. The germline V gene has CDR1 MNHNS and CDR2 SASEGT. The junction had 10 bases not matched to a gene; V was cut back by 6 bases and J by 1 base. This CDR3 spans 17 amino acids.

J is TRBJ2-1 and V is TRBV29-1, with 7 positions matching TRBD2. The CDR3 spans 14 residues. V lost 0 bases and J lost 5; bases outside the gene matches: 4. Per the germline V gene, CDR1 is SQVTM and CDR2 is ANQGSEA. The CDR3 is CSVEDRGVDNEQFF. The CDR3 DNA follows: TGCAGCGTTGAAGATCGGGGGGTCGACAATGAGCAGTTCTTC.

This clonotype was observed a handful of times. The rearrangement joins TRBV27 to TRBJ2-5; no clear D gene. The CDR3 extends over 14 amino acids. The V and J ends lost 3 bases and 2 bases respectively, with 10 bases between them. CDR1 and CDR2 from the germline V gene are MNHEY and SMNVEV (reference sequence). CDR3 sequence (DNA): TGTGCCAGCAGTTTCAGAGCTACACAAGAGACCCAGTACTTC. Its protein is CASSFRATQETQYF.

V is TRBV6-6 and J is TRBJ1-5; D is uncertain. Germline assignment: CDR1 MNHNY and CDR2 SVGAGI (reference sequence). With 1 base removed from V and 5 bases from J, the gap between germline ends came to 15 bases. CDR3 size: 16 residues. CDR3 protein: CASSYFIGTPDQPQHF. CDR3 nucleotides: TGTGCCAGCAGTTACTTTATCGGAACTCCGGATCAGCCCCAGCATTTT.

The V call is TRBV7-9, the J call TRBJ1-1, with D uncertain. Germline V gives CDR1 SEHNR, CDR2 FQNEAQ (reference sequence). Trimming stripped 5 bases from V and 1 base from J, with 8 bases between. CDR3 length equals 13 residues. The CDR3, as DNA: TGTGCCAGCAGCCAGACGACGAACACTGAAGCTTTCTTT. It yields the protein CASSQTTNTEAFF.

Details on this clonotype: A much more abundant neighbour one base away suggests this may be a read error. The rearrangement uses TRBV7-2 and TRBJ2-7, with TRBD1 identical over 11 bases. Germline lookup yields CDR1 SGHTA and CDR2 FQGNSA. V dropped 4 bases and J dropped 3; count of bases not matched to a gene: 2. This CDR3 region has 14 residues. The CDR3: CASSWGQGDYEQYF. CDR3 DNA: TGTGCCAGCAGCTGGGGACAGGGGGACTACGAGCAGTACTTC. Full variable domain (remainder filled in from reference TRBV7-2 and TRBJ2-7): GAGVSQSPSNKVTEKGKDVELRCDPISGHTALYWYRQSLGQGLEFLIYFQGNSAPDKSGLPSDRFSAERTGGSVSTLTIQRTQQEDSAVYLCASSWGQGDYEQYFGPGTRLTVT.

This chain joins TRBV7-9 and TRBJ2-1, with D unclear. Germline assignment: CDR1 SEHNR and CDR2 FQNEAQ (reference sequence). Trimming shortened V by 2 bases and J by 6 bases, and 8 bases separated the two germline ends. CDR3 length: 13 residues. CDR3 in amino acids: CASSLTGLNEQFF. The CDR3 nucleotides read TGTGCCAGCAGCTTAACCGGCCTCAATGAGCAGTTCTTC.

The CDR3, as DNA: TGTGCCAGCAGTTATCCAGGGATGGACACTGAAGCTTTCTTT. Translating it yields CASSYPGMDTEAFF. The chain employs TRBV6-6 and TRBJ1-1; possibly TRBD1 for D (5 bases). Germline V gives CDR1 MNHNY, CDR2 SVGAGI (reference sequence). The CDR3 spans 14 residues. V was clipped by 3 bases and J by 3 bases, with 11 bases between them.

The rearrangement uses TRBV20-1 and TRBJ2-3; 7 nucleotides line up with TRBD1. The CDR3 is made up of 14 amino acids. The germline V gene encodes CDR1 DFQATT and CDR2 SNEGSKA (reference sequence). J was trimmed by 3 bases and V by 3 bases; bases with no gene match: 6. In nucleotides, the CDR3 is TGCAGTGCTAGCCCGGGACAGCTGACAGATACGCAGTATTTT. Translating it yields CSASPGQLTDTQYF.

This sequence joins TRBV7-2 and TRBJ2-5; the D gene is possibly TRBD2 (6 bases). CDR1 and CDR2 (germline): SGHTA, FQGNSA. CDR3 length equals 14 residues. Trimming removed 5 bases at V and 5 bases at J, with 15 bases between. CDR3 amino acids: CASSPGLPAETQYF. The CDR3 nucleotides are TGTGCCAGCAGCCCGGGACTCCCCGCGGAGACCCAGTACTTC.

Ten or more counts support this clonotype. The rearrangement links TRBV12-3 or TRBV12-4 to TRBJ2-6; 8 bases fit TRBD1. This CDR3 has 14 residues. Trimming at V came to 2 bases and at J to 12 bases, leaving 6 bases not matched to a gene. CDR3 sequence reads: CASSLTGTGCVLTF. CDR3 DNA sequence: TGTGCCAGCAGTTTAACCGGGACAGGATGCGTCCTGACTTTC.

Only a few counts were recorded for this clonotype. CDR3 nucleotides: TGTGCCAGCAGCTTAAGCGGTAAAGCTGGGGCCAACGTCCTGACTTTC. This gives the protein CASSLSGKAGANVLTF. The rearrangement links TRBV7-6 to TRBJ2-6; tentatively, D is TRBD2 (5 bases). V was clipped by 2 bases and J by 2 bases, with 10 bases between them. The CDR3 extends over 16 amino acids. Germline values: CDR1 SGHVS, CDR2 FNYEAQ.

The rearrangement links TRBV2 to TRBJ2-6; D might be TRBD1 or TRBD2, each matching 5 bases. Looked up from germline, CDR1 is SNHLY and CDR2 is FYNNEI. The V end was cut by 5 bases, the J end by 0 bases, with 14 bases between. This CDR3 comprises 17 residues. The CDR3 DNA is TGTGCCAGCAGTTACGCCGGGACGAGCTCTGGGGCCAACGTCCTGACTTTC. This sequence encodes CASSYAGTSSGANVLTF.

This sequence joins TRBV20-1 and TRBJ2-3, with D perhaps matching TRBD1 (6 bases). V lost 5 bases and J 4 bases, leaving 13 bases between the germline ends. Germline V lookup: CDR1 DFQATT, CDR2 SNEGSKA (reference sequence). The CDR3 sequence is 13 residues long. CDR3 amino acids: CSAHPGHPDTQYF. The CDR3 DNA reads TGCAGTGCTCACCCGGGACACCCAGATACGCAGTATTTT.

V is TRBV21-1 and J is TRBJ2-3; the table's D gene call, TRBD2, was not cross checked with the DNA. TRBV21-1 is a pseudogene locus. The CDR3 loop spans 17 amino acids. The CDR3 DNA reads TGTGCCAGCAGCGATCTCGGTCGAGGGCAGGACGTCGGTACGCAGTATTTT. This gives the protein CASSDLGRGQDVGTQYF.

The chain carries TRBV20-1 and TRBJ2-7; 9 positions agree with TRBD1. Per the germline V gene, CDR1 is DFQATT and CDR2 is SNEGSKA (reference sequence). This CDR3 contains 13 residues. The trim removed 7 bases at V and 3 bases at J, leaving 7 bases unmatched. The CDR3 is CSVMGQGDYEQYF. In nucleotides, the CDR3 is TGCAGTGTCATGGGACAGGGAGACTACGAGCAGTACTTC.

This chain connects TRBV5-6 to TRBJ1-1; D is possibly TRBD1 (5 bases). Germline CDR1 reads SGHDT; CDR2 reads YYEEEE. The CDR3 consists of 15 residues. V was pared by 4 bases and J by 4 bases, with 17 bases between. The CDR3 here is CASSHPGATGTEAFF. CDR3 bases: TGTGCCAGCAGCCACCCCGGGGCCACGGGCACTGAAGCTTTCTTT.

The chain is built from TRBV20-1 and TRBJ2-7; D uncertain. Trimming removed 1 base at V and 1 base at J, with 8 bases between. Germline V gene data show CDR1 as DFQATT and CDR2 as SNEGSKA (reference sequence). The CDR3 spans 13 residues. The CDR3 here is CSARVGKSYEQYF. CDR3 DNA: TGCAGTGCTAGAGTAGGCAAGTCCTACGAGCAGTACTTC.

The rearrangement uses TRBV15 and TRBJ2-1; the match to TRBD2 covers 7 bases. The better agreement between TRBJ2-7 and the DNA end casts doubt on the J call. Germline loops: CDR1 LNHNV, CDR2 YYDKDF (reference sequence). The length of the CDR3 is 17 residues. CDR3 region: CATSRGVAGHSYNEQYF. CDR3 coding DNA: TGTGCCACCAGCAGAGGGGTAGCGGGCCACTCCTACAATGAGCAGTACTTC.

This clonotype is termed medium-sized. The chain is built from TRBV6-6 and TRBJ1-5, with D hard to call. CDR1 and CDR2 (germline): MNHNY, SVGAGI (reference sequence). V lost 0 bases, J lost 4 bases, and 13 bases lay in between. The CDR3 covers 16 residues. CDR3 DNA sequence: TGTGCCAGCAGTTACTCGTTAACGGGGAGAAATCAGCCCCAGCATTTT. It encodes CASSYSLTGRNQPQHF.

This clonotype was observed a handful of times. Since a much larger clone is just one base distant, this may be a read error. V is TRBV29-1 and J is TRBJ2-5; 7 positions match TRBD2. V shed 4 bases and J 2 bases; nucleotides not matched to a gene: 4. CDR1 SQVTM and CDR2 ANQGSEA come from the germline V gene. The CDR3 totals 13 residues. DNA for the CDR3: TGCAGCGTTGGCTGCGGGAGTCAAGAGACCCAGTACTTC. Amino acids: CSVGCGSQETQYF.

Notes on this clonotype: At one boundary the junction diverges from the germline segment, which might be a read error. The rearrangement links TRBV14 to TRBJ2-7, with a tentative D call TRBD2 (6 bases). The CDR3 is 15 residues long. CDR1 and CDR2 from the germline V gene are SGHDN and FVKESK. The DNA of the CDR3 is TGTGCCAGCAGCCAAGAACCAGGGAGGAACTACGGGCAGTACTTC. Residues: CASSQEPGRNYGQYF. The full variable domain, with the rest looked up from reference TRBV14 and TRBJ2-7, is EAGVTQFPSHSVIEKGQTVTLRCDPISGHDNLYWYRRVMGKEIKFLLHFVKESKQDESGMPNNRFLAERTGGTYSTLKVQPAELEDSGVYFCASSQEPGRNYGQYFGPGTRLTVT.

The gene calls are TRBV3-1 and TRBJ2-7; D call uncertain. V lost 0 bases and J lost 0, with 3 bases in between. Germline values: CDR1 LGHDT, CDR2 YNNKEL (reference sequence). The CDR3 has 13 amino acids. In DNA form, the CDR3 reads TGTGCCAGCAGCCAAGAAGCCTCCTACGAGCAGTACTTC. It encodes CASSQEASYEQYF.